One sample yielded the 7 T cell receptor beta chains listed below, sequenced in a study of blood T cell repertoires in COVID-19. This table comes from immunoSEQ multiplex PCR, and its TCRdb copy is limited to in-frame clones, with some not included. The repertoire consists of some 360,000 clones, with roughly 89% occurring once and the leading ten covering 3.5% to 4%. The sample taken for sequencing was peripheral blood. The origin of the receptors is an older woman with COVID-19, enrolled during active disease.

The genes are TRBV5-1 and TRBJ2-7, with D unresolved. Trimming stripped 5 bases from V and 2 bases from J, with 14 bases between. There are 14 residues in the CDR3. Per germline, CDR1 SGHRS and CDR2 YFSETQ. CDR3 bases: TGCGCCAGCAGGCCCGTAGGCGGAGCCTACGAGCAGTACTTC. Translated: CASRPVGGAYEQYF.

The CDR3 region is CASSVGQTRTEAFF. The CDR3 coding sequence is TGTGCCAGCAGCGTCGGACAGACGAGGACTGAAGCTTTCTTT. This sequence joins TRBV9 and TRBJ1-1, with D possibly TRBD1 on 6 matching bases. This CDR3 comprises 14 residues. The ends were cut back, 2 bases at V and 5 bases at J, with 13 bases in the middle. Germline CDR1 and CDR2: SGDLS and YYNGEE.

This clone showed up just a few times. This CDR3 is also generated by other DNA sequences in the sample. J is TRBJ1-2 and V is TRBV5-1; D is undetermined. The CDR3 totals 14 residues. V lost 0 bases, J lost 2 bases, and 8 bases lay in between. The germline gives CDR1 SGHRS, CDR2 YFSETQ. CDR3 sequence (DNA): TGCGCCAGCAGCTTGGTGGCGGGGAACTATGGCTACACCTTC. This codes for CASSLVAGNYGYTF. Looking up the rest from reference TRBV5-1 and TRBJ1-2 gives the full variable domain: KAGVTQTPRYLIKTRGQQVTLSCSPISGHRSVSWYQQTPGQGLQFLFEYFSETQRNKGNFPGRFSGRQFSNSRSEMNVSTLELGDSALYLCASSLVAGNYGYTFGSGTRLTVV.

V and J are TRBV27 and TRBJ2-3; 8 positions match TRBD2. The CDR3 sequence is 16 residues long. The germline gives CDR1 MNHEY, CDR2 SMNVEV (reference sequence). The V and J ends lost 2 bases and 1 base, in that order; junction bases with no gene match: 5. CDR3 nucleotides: TGTGCCAGCAGTTTAGTAAGGCGGGGGGGCACAGATACGCAGTATTTT. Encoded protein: CASSLVRRGGTDTQYF.

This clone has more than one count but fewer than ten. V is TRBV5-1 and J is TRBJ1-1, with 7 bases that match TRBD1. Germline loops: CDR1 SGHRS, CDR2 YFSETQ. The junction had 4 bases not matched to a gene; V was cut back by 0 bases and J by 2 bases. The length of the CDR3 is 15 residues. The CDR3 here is CASSLAGGFNTEAFF. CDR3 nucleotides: TGCGCCAGCAGCTTGGCAGGGGGGTTTAACACTGAAGCTTTCTTT.

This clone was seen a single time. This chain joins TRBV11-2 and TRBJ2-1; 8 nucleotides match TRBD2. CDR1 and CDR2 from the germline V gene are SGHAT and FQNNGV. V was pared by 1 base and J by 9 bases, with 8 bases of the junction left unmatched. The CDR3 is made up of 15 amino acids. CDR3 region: CASSLVAGGPGEQFF. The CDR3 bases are TGTGCCAGCAGCTTAGTTGCGGGGGGCCCCGGTGAGCAGTTCTTC.

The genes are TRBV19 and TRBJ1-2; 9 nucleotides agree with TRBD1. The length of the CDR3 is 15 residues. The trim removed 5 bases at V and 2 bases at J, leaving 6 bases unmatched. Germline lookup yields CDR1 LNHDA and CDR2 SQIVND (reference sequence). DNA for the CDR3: TGTGCCAGTAGTGACACGGGACAGGGCAACTATGGCTACACCTTC. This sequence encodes CASSDTGQGNYGYTF.